This TCR beta chain was captured in a study of blood T cell repertoires in COVID-19. Study-level background: Some COVID-19 samples were acute and others convalescent; all came from the United States, Italy and Spain. The analysed material was cDNA or gDNA that came from T cells, B-cell-depleted T cells, or PBMCs.

The CDR3 is 14 amino acids. Trimming took 10 bases from V and 4 from J; bases not matched to a gene: 8. Germline V gene data show CDR1 as MRHNA and CDR2 as SNTAGT. Generated by immunoSEQ multiplex PCR, the TCRdb table keeps only in-frame clones and is missing some. The top ten hold around 1.5% of the sample, which has approximately 200,000 clones, 85% to 90% seen once. This receptor was identified in a man between 18 and 29 years old with active or convalescent COVID-19. The chain employs TRBV6-4 and TRBJ2-7; TRBD1 matches 12 bases. The sequenced sample was peripheral blood. The CDR3 region is CAKPAGQGAYEQYF. DNA for the CDR3: TGTGCCAAACCAGCGGGACAGGGGGCATACGAGCAGTACTTC.